This entry is about one T cell receptor beta chain. Antigen specificity is unknown. The CDR3 consists of 17 residues. The sample belongs to a study of naive and memory T cell subsets. General study points: Possibly reflecting memory cells re-expressing CD45RA, a few larger clonotypes occurred in naive repertoires, especially CD8. In naive cells, over 85% of TCR sequences were seen only once.

An equimolar mix of two oligonucleotides served as the beta constant-region primer for TRBC1 and TRBC2. TCRdb called the UMI-ligation and nested PCR reads again in MiXCR, with one record for every CDR3 protein. In the table there are some 150,000 distinct CDR3 sequences, approximately 15% of which are singletons. This clonotype originated in a human donor in good health. The rearrangement uses TRBV1 and TRBJ2-7; the table's TRBD2 call for D was not verified on the DNA. TRBV1 is a documented pseudogene. Material for sequencing was naive CD4+ T cells from blood. Here the CDR3 DNA reads TGCACCAGCAGCCAAGTGCTAGCGGGACGGCCTTACTACGAGCAGTACTTC. Its protein product is CTSSQVLAGRPYYEQYF.